This T cell receptor beta chain stems from a study of vaccination effects on CD4 cells after COVID-19. Study-wide results and limits: Early post-infection timepoints were missing from the study, which also had few convalescent patients. Marked contraction was observed in infection-induced and vaccine-induced clones late after vaccination.

The CDR3 totals 16 residues. CDR1 is SGHRS, CDR2 YFSETQ, per germline. Trimming took 3 bases from V and 2 from J; bases not matched to a gene: 2. This table comes from immunoSEQ multiplex PCR, and its TCRdb copy is limited to in-frame clones, with some not included. The repertoire holds some 30,000 clones, with 75% to 90% as singletons. This clone was recorded once. Its antigen is not identified. Antigen-specific CD4+ T cells were first expanded with viral peptide pools by the ViraFEST assay and only then sequenced. CD4+ T cells were isolated after 10 days of culture. Each participant received a vaccine that was either BNT162b2 or mRNA-1273, given as two doses. Cultivation was performed at around 2 million PBMC per well with about 9 IU/ml IL-2 and 10 ug/ml peptides added.

The chain carries TRBV5-1 and TRBJ2-5, with 15 bases matching TRBD2. The source of this sequence is a human donor who received a COVID-19 vaccine. Some clones in this sample may be carry-over from other donors' samples. This specimen was CD4+ T cells from PBMCs cultured with SARS-CoV-2 spike peptides, taken after COVID-19 vaccination. The CDR3 sequence is CASSWGLAGGQETQYF. CDR3 DNA sequence: TGCGCCAGCAGCTGGGGACTAGCGGGGGGACAAGAGACCCAGTACTTC. Full variable domain (outside the CDR3, taken from reference TRBV5-1 and TRBJ2-5): KAGVTQTPRYLIKTRGQQVTLSCSPISGHRSVSWYQQTPGQGLQFLFEYFSETQRNKGNFPGRFSGRQFSNSRSEMNVSTLELGDSALYLCASSWGLAGGQETQYFGPGTRLLVL.